This is a list of T cell receptor beta chains from one sample in a study of blood T cell repertoires in COVID-19. Assay used: immunoSEQ multiplex PCR; TCRdb lists only in-frame clones, some missing. This sample carries fewer than 350,000 clones, roughly 86% of them seen once, and the ten largest clones take 2% to 2.5%. Sequencing was performed on peripheral blood. These receptors all stem from a woman in her thirties who had recovered from COVID-19. Each CDR3 is given with its conserved first and last residue. The order of the fields is J gene, D gene, clone size, CDR3 length, V gene, CDR3 DNA, CDR3 protein. D genes are given only for firm matches. Some rows have no size entry. The others give once, few or many, or a class for an expanded clone.

TRBJ1-3,NA,NA,15,TRBV5-1,TGCGCCAGCAGCTTAGAACAGATCTCTGGAAACACCATATATTTT,CASSLEQISGNTIYF
TRBJ1-5,TRBD1,NA,13,TRBV30,TGTGCCTGGGCAGGACAGGCCCATCAGCCCCAGCATTTT,CAWAGQAHQPQHF
TRBJ2-1,TRBD1,NA,15,TRBV4-3,TGCGCCAGCAGCCGAGACAGGGGATCCTACAATGAGCAGTTCTTC,CASSRDRGSYNEQFF
TRBJ2-7,TRBD1,NA,15,TRBV5-6,TGTGCCAGCTGTCTTTCGACAGGGATCCCCTACGAGCAGTACTTC,CASCLSTGIPYEQYF
TRBJ1-1,NA,NA,17,TRBV21-1,TGTGCCAGCAGCGCCGGACAGGGGGCAGGGATGAACACTGAAGCTTTCTTT,CASSAGQGAGMNTEAFF
TRBJ2-2,NA,NA,15,TRBV18,TGTGCCAGCTCACCCAGGACTGCGAACACCGGGGAGCTGTTTTTT,CASSPRTANTGELFF
TRBJ2-1,NA,NA,11,TRBV7-9,TGTGCCAGCAGCGGTCGGTCTGAGCAGTTCTTC,CASSGRSEQFF
TRBJ2-7,TRBD2,NA,16,TRBV4-1,TGCGCCAGCAGCCAAACCGGACTAGCGGAGACCTACGAGCAGTACTTC,CASSQTGLAETYEQYF
TRBJ2-6,NA,NA,16,TRBV19,TGTGCCAGTAGTATAGTGGGCAACTCTGGGGCCAACGTCCTGACTTTC,CASSIVGNSGANVLTF
TRBJ1-5,NA,NA,13,TRBV28,TGTGCCAGCAGTTTATATCCGAATCAGCCCCAGCATTTT,CASSLYPNQPQHF
TRBJ2-7,NA,NA,12,TRBV7-2,TGTGCCAGCAGCTTAATACAGAGCGAGCAGTACTTC,CASSLIQSEQYF
TRBJ2-1,TRBD2,NA,14,TRBV7-2,TGTGCCAGCAGTTTAGCGGGAGAGTATAATGAGCAGTTCTTC,CASSLAGEYNEQFF
TRBJ2-2,NA,NA,13,TRBV11-3,TGTGCCAGCAGCTACCCGGGGGTCGGGGAGCTGTTTTTT,CASSYPGVGELFF
TRBJ1-2,NA,NA,13,TRBV28,TGTGCCAGCAGTTTTCACCGGTCCTATGGCTACACCTTC,CASSFHRSYGYTF
TRBJ1-6,NA,once,14,TRBV5-1,TGCGCCAGCAGCCACGGGACGGACTATACACCCCTCCACTTT,CASSHGTDYTPLHF
TRBJ2-7,TRBD2,NA,18,TRBV2,TGTGCCAGCAGTGAAGCGTTCCTGGCGGGAGCGAGGAACTACGAGCAGTACTTC,CASSEAFLAGARNYEQYF
TRBJ2-7,TRBD1,once,15,TRBV27,TGTGCCAGCAGTTCCGGGACAGGGGGCTCCTACGAGCAGTACTTC,CASSSGTGGSYEQYF
TRBJ1-2,TRBD1,few,15,TRBV7-2,TGTGCCAGCAGCCCTGGACAGGGTTGGGTCTATGGCTACACCTTC,CASSPGQGWVYGYTF
TRBJ2-1,TRBD2,NA,14,TRBV29-1,TGCAGCGTCGTTATAGCGGGGGTCTACAATGAGCAGTTCTTC,CSVVIAGVYNEQFF
TRBJ1-3,NA,NA,15,TRBV5-6,TGTGCCAGCGGCGGCGACAGGCGGGTTGGAAACACCATATATTTT,CASGGDRRVGNTIYF
TRBJ1-4,TRBD1,NA,15,TRBV27,TGTGCCAGCAGCGCTGGAAGACAGGGAGATGAAAAACTGTTTTTT,CASSAGRQGDEKLFF
TRBJ2-2,TRBD2,NA,17,TRBV5-1,TGCGCCAGCAGCTTGGACGGCGGGGGGCTCGCGACCGGGGAGCTGTTTTTT,CASSLDGGGLATGELFF
TRBJ1-4,TRBD1,NA,17,TRBV18,TGTGCCAGCTCACCCTGGACAGGGACTACAACTAATGAAAAACTGTTTTTT,CASSPWTGTTTNEKLFF
TRBJ2-7,TRBD2,NA,15,TRBV27,TGTGCCAGCAGTTTAAGGGCGGGAGGGCCCTACGAGCAGTACTTC,CASSLRAGGPYEQYF
TRBJ1-5,TRBD1,NA,15,TRBV6-2/TRBV6-3,TGTGCCAGCACCCCAACAGGGGTCAGCAATCAGCCCCAGCATTTT,CASTPTGVSNQPQHF
TRBJ1-2,NA,NA,12,TRBV3-1/TRBV3-2,TGTGCCAGCAGCCAAGGCGGGGAGGGCTACACCTTC,CASSQGGEGYTF
TRBJ1-2,NA,NA,13,TRBV18,TGTGCCAGCTCACCTTCGGTCCAGGATGGCTACACCTTC,CASSPSVQDGYTF
TRBJ2-7,NA,NA,13,TRBV14,TGTGCCAGCAGCGCTGTCGCGGGCTACGAGCAGTACTTC,CASSAVAGYEQYF
TRBJ2-5,NA,once,16,TRBV7-9,TGTGCCAGCAGCTTAATGACAGCTACCTTCGGAGAGACCCAGTACTTC,CASSLMTATFGETQYF
TRBJ2-1,TRBD2,NA,16,TRBV4-2,TGTGCCAGCAGCCTATTGGGACTAGCCGGCGGTAATGAGCAGTTCTTC,CASSLLGLAGGNEQFF
TRBJ1-1,NA,NA,14,TRBV27,TGTGCCAGCAGTTTGAAGGGAGAAGGCACTGAAGCTTTCTTT,CASSLKGEGTEAFF
TRBJ1-1,NA,once,13,TRBV7-8,TGTGCCAGCGGGGCGACAGGCGACACTGAAGCTTTCTTT,CASGATGDTEAFF
TRBJ2-7,TRBD1,NA,13,TRBV27,TGTGCCAGCAGGGGGACAGGGGCCTACGAGCAGTACTTC,CASRGTGAYEQYF
TRBJ2-7,TRBD2,NA,14,TRBV19,TGTGCCAGTAGTACCGGGGGGGGCGTCTACGAGCAGTACTTC,CASSTGGGVYEQYF
TRBJ1-2,TRBD1,NA,14,TRBV28,TGTGCCAGCAGACGGAGGACAGGAGACTATGGCTACACCTTC,CASRRRTGDYGYTF
TRBJ1-4,NA,NA,14,TRBV28,TGTGCCAGCAGTGGAGGTGCAACTAATGAAAAACTGTTTTTT,CASSGGATNEKLFF
TRBJ2-1,NA,NA,16,TRBV24-1,TGTGCCACCAGTGATTTAACAGGTGCTTTATTGGGTGAGCAGTTCTTC,CATSDLTGALLGEQFF
TRBJ2-1,NA,few,12,TRBV5-4,TGTGCCAGCAGCTGGGCTTACAATGAGCAGTTCTTC,CASSWAYNEQFF
TRBJ2-3,NA,NA,14,TRBV6-6,TGTGCCAGCAGTTACCTCGGGACATCCGATACGCAGTATTTT,CASSYLGTSDTQYF
TRBJ2-3,NA,NA,15,TRBV5-1,TGCGCCAGCAGCTTGGCTAGTGGTGGCACAGATACGCAGTATTTT,CASSLASGGTDTQYF
TRBJ2-7,TRBD1,NA,16,TRBV24-1,TGTGCCACCAGTGAGTCCGGGACAGGGTACTCCTACGAGCAGTACTTC,CATSESGTGYSYEQYF
TRBJ2-1,TRBD2,NA,15,TRBV19,TGTGCCAGTAGTAGCGGGGGGAATTCCTACAATGAGCAGTTCTTC,CASSSGGNSYNEQFF
TRBJ2-7,TRBD1,NA,15,TRBV5-5,TGTGCCAGCAGCCATCCCGGGACAGGGGGCGACGAGCAGTACTTC,CASSHPGTGGDEQYF
TRBJ1-5,NA,once,15,TRBV21-1,TGTGCCAGCAGCGCGGGACGGAATAGCAATCAGCCCCAGCATTTT,CASSAGRNSNQPQHF
TRBJ2-7,NA,NA,15,TRBV19,TGTGCCAGTAGTATATTGGGGGGACAGCCCTACGAGCAGTACTTC,CASSILGGQPYEQYF
TRBJ2-7,NA,NA,14,TRBV5-1,TGCGCCAGCAGCTTGTACAGGGTGGATGACGAGCAGTACTTC,CASSLYRVDDEQYF